The present entry profiles one T cell receptor beta chain with its context. Its antigen is as yet unknown. Measured with immunoSEQ multiplex PCR; TCRdb has only the in-frame clones, and not every one. The top ten hold more than 2% of the sample, which has roughly 70,000 clones, roughly 83% seen once. The sample belongs to a study of OX40 agonist ivuxolimab in advanced cancers. Whole-study context: Intravenous ivuxolimab at 0.01 to 10 mg/kg was given to patients every 2 weeks. Mean age approximately 66 years, range about 23 to 79; 82.7% male. Participants could have had prior anti-PD-1, anti-PD-L1 or anti-CTLA-4 therapy, and 40% had some. General study results and limits: On average, a greater number of expanded clones characterised CD8+ T cells relative to CD4+.

The CDR3 sequence is 12 residues long. CDR1 is SQVTM, CDR2 ANQGSEA, per germline. V was cut by 7 bases and J by 5 bases, with 14 bases left in between. Source: CD4+ or CD8+ T cells sorted from blood, taken in a trial of the OX40 agonist ivuxolimab. The receptor's source is an adult with an advanced solid tumor such as melanoma, head and neck, liver or kidney cancer. The V gene is TRBV29-1, the J gene TRBJ1-1, with D perhaps matching TRBD1 (6 bases). As DNA, the CDR3 is TGCAGCGCGGGGGGGGGCTGGACTGAAGCTTTCTTT. Encoded protein: CSAGGGWTEAFF.